A single sample gave rise to the 18 T cell receptor beta chains below, sequenced in a study of T cell responses to AZD1222 COVID-19 vaccine. Profiling relied on immunoSEQ multiplex PCR, and the TCRdb table lists in-frame clones only, not all of them. The sample yields 150,000 or so clones, under 95% seen once. This sample comprised peripheral blood, obtained 28 days after the second AZD1222 dose. Every receptor here comes from an adult who received the AZD1222 COVID-19 vaccine.

This sequence joins TRBV28 and TRBJ2-7, with D tentatively TRBD2 (5 bases). There are 14 residues in the CDR3. CDR1 and CDR2 (germline): MDHEN, SYDVKM. V was pared by 6 bases and J by 2 bases, with 14 bases between. CDR3 residues: CASRQVPGTYEQYF. Written as DNA, the CDR3 is TGTGCCAGCAGGCAGGTCCCGGGGACCTACGAGCAGTACTTC.

V usage is TRBV2 and J usage is TRBJ1-1; no clear D gene. The CDR3 totals 13 residues. V was cut by 9 bases and J by 4 bases, with 15 bases left in between. In germline, CDR1 is SNHLY, CDR2 FYNNEI. CDR3 sequence: CARTWAWGTEAFF. CDR3 nucleotides: TGTGCCAGAACATGGGCCTGGGGCACTGAAGCTTTCTTT.

The chain is built from TRBV20-1 and TRBJ2-2; D perhaps matches TRBD2 (6 bases). V shed 3 bases and J shed 4 bases, with 15 bases lying between them. This CDR3 is 15 amino acids long. Germline V gene sequence: CDR1 DFQATT, CDR2 SNEGSKA (reference sequence). The CDR3 sequence: CSASKRVGGTGELFF. For the CDR3, the DNA is TGCAGTGCTAGTAAAAGGGTGGGGGGCACCGGGGAGCTGTTTTTT.

This clone is a singleton in its sample. The gene calls are TRBV7-9 and TRBJ1-2; possible D gene TRBD1, 6 bases. CDR1 and CDR2 from the germline V gene are SEHNR and FQNEAQ (reference sequence). Trimming removed 5 bases at V and 8 bases at J, with 15 bases between. This CDR3 region has 13 residues. In nucleotides, the CDR3 is TGTGCCAGCAGCCCTTTCCAGGGGAGCGGCTACACCTTC. This encodes CASSPFQGSGYTF.

The rearrangement joins TRBV9 to TRBJ1-5; D not certain. Looked up from germline, CDR1 is SGDLS and CDR2 is YYNGEE. The CDR3 extends over 12 amino acids. The V and J ends lost 4 bases and 6 bases respectively, with 8 bases between them. CDR3 DNA sequence: TGTGCCAGCAGCTCTCCGGGTCAGCCCCAGCATTTT. It codes for CASSSPGQPQHF.

This chain links TRBV29-1 with TRBJ2-7; D perhaps matches TRBD2 (6 bases). The CDR3 is 12 residues long. V was clipped by 7 bases and J by 6 bases, with 16 bases between them. Per germline, CDR1 SQVTM and CDR2 ANQGSEA. This CDR3 reads CSGGDPISEQYF. The DNA of the CDR3 is TGCAGCGGGGGGGACCCTATCTCCGAGCAGTACTTC.

The rearrangement joins TRBV30 to TRBJ1-1; D ambiguous. Trimming took off 4 bases at V and 5 bases at J, with 11 bases between the two ends. The germline V gene has CDR1 GTSNPN and CDR2 SVGIG (reference sequence). The length of the CDR3 is 12 residues. CDR3: CAWNQVGTEAFF. The CDR3 region has the DNA TGTGCCTGGAATCAGGTTGGAACTGAAGCTTTCTTT.

V is TRBV11-3 and J is TRBJ2-2, with TRBD2 matching 7 bases. After removal of 0 bases from V and 0 bases from J, the junction contained 4 bases not matched to a gene. The CDR3 sequence is 17 residues long. Germline V lookup: CDR1 SGHNT, CDR2 YENEEA. The CDR3 coding sequence is TGTGCCAGCAGCTTAGATCCCCTAGCGGCGAACACCGGGGAGCTGTTTTTT. Encoded protein: CASSLDPLAANTGELFF.

The rearrangement links TRBV10-1 to TRBJ2-1; 10 positions agree with TRBD2. CDR1 WNHNN and CDR2 SYGVQD come from the germline V gene (reference sequence). The CDR3 runs 15 residues. The J segment lost 8 bases and the V segment lost 2 bases, leaving 6 bases of the junction unmatched. Here the CDR3 reads CASSEASGRLYEQFF. DNA for the CDR3: TGCGCCAGCAGTGAGGCTAGCGGGAGATTGTATGAGCAGTTCTTC.

This clone came up once. The chain links TRBV4-2 to TRBJ2-1, with TRBD1 matching 9 bases. CDR3 length equals 14 residues. Germline CDR1 is LGHNA and CDR2 is YNFKEQ. Trimming removed 7 bases from V and 6 bases from J; junction bases left unmatched: 7. The CDR3, as DNA: TGTGCCAGCACCGGCGACAGGGGGACCAATGAGCAGTTCTTC. It translates to CASTGDRGTNEQFF.

The chain is built from TRBV19 and TRBJ1-2; the D gene is possibly TRBD1 (6 bases). The germline CDR1 and CDR2 sequences are LNHDA and SQIVND (reference sequence). The V gene lost 8 bases and the J gene lost 5 bases, with 21 bases spanning the gap. This CDR3 is built from 15 residues. CDR3 amino acids: CASRRGTTTVYGYTF. The CDR3, as DNA: TGTGCCAGTCGAAGGGGGACGACGACAGTTTATGGCTACACCTTC.

This clone was recorded only once. This chain joins TRBV5-5 and TRBJ2-1, with 8 nucleotides matching TRBD2. V trimming: 6 bases; J trimming: 4 bases; junction bases outside the gene matches: 12. Germline CDR1 and CDR2: SGHKS and YYEKEE (reference sequence). The CDR3 loop spans 16 amino acids. The CDR3 loop reads CASTSGGTSSYNEQFF. CDR3 bases: TGTGCCAGCACCTCGGGGGGGACTAGTTCATACAATGAGCAGTTCTTC.

The chain uses TRBV19 and TRBJ1-2, with 9 bases matching TRBD1. Trimming took 3 bases from V and 0 from J; bases not matched to a gene: 14. CDR3 length: 19 amino acids. Germline CDR1 and CDR2: LNHDA and SQIVND (reference sequence). The CDR3 is CASSISRTQGARANYGYTF. The CDR3 DNA reads as TGTGCCAGTAGTATTTCAAGAACACAGGGGGCGCGGGCTAACTATGGCTACACCTTC.

This rearrangement joins TRBV5-1 to TRBJ2-7; D possibly uses TRBD1 or TRBD2 (5 bases each). The CDR3 spans 15 residues. Trimming removed 4 bases at V and 0 bases at J, with 14 bases between. CDR1 and CDR2 (germline): SGHRS, YFSETQ. Written as DNA, the CDR3 is TGCGCCAGCAGCGGAGCCGGGACGCTCTCCTACGAGCAGTACTTC. This encodes CASSGAGTLSYEQYF.

The V call is TRBV21-1, the J call TRBJ2-1; the table calls TRBD2, which could not be checked here. TRBV21-1 corresponds to a pseudogene. The CDR3 length is 16 residues. CDR3 nucleotides: TGTGCCAGCAGCAAAGTTCCTAGCGGGAGTAACAATGAGCAGTTCTTC. Protein sequence: CASSKVPSGSNNEQFF.

This clone was detected only a few times. V gene TRBV10-3 combines with J gene TRBJ2-7, with unresolved D. In germline, CDR1 is ENHRY, CDR2 SYGVKD. V lost 2 bases, J lost 9 bases, and 11 bases lay in between. This CDR3 has 12 amino acids. This CDR3 reads CAISEGQSAQYF. The CDR3 DNA reads as TGTGCCATCAGTGAGGGGCAGTCGGCGCAGTACTTC.

This clone was found once. The chain is built from TRBV5-6 and TRBJ2-1; D tentatively reads TRBD1 or TRBD2 (5 bases each). Trimming cost V 3 bases and J 7 bases, with 11 bases left between them. Germline assignment: CDR1 SGHDT and CDR2 YYEEEE. The CDR3 loop spans 13 amino acids. Here the CDR3 reads CASSSGTKNEQFF. The CDR3 region has the DNA TGTGCCAGCAGCTCTGGGACCAAAAATGAGCAGTTCTTC.

The rearrangement joins TRBV18 to TRBJ2-4, with D uncertain. Trimming took off 0 bases at V and 4 bases at J, with 7 bases between the two ends. Germline CDR1 reads KGHSH; CDR2 reads LQKENI. The length of the CDR3 is 14 residues. For the CDR3, the DNA is TGTGCCAGCTCACCACCAGGGATGAAAAACATTCAGTACTTC. Encoded protein: CASSPPGMKNIQYF.